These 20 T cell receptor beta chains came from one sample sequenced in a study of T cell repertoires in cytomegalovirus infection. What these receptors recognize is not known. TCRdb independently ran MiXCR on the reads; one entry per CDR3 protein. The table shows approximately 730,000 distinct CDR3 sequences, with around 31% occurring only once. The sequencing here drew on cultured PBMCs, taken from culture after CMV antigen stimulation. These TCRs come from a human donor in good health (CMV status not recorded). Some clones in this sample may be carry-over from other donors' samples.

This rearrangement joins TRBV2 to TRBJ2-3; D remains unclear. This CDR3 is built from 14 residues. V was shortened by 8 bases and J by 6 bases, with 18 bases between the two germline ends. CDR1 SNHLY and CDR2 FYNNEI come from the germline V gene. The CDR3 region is CASDVASWVDTQYF. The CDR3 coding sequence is TGTGCCAGCGACGTTGCGTCTTGGGTGGATACGCAGTATTTT.

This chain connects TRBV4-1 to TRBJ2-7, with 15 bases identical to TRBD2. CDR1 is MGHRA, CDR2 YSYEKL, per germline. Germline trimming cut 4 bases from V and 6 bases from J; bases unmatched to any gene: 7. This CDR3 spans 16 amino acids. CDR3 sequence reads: CASSPRTSGGAFEQYF. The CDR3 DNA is TGCGCCAGCAGCCCACGGACTAGCGGGGGGGCGTTCGAGCAGTACTTC.

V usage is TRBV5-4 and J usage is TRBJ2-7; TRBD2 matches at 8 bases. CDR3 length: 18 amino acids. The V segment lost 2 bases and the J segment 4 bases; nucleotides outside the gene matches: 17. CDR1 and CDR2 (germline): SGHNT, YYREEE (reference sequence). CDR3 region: CASSFVGGGSGGPYEQYF. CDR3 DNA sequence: TGTGCCAGCAGCTTCGTGGGGGGTGGTTCGGGAGGGCCTTACGAGCAGTACTTC.

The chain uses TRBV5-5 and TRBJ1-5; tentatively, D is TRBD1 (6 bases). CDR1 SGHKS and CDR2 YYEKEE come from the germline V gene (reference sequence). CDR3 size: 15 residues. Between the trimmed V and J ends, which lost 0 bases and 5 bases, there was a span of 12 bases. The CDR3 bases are TGTGCCAGCAGCTTGGACGGGACATACGATCAGCCCCAGCATTTT. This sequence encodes CASSLDGTYDQPQHF.

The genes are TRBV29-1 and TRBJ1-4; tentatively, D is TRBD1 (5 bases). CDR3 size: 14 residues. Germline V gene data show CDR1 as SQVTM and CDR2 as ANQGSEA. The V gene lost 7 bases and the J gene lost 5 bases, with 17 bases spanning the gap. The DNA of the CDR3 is TGCAGCGGAAAGTTCGGGGGGAGAAATGAAAAACTGTTTTTT. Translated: CSGKFGGRNEKLFF.

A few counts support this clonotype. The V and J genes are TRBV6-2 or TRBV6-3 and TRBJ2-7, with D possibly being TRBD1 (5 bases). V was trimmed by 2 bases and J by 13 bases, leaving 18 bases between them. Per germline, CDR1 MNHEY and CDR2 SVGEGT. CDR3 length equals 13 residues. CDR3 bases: TGTGCCAGCAGTTACGGTTTCGCGACAGCACACTACTTC. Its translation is CASSYGFATAHYF.

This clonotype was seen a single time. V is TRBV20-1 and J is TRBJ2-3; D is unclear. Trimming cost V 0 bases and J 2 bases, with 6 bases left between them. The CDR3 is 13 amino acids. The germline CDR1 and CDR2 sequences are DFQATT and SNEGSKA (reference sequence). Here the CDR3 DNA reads TGCAGTGCTAGAGATCCCCTCACAGATACGCAGTATTTT. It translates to CSARDPLTDTQYF.

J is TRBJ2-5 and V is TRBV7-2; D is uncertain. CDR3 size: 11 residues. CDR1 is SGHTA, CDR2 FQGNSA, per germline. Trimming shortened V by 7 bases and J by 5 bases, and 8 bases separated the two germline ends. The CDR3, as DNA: TGTGCCAGCACCAGGTGGGAGACCCAGTACTTC. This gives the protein CASTRWETQYF.

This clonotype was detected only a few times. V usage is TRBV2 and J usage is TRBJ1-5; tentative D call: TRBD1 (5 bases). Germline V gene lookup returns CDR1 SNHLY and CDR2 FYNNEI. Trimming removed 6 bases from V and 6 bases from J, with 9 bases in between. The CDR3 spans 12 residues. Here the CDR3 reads CASSRVPQPQHF. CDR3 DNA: TGTGCCAGCAGCAGGGTCCCTCAGCCCCAGCATTTT.

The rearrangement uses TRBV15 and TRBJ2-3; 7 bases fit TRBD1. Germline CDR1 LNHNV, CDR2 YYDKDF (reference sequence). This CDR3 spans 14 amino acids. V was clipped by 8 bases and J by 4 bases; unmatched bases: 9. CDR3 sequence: CATLRTGYPDTQYF. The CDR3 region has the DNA TGTGCCACCCTCCGGACAGGTTATCCAGATACGCAGTATTTT.

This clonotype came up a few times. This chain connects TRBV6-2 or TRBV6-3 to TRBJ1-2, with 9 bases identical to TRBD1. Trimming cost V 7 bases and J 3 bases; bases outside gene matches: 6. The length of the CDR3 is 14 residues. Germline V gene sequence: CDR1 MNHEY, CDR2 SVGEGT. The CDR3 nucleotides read TGTGCCAGCACGACGGGACAGGGTCACTATGGCTACACCTTC. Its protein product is CASTTGQGHYGYTF.

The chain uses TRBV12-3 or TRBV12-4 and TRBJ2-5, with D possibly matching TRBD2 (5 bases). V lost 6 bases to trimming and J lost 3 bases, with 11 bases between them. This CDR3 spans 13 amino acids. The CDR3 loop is CASSRRPKETQYF. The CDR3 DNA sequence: TGTGCCAGCAGCCGGAGGCCAAAAGAGACCCAGTACTTC.

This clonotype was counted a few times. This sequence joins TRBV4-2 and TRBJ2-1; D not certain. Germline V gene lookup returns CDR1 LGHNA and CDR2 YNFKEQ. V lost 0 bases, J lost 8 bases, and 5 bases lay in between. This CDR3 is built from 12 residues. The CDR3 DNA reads TGTGCCAGCAGCCAAGATATCGATGAGCAGTTCTTC. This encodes CASSQDIDEQFF.

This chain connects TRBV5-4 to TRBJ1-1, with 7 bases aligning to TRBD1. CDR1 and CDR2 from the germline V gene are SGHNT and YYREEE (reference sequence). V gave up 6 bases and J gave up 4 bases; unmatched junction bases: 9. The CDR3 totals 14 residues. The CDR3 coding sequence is TGTGCCAGCACCGTGACAGGGTATGGCACTGAAGCTTTCTTT. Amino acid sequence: CASTVTGYGTEAFF. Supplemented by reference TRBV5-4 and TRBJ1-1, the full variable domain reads ETGVTQSPTHLIKTRGQQVTLRCSSQSGHNTVSWYQQALGQGPQFIFQYYREEENGRGNFPPRFSGLQFPNYSSELNVNALELDDSALYLCASTVTGYGTEAFFGQGTRLTVV.

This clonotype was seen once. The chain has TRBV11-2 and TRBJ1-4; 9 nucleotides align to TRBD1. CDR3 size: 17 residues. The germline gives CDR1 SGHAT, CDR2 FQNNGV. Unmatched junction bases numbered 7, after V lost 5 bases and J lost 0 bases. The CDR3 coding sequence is TGTGCCAGCAGCGCGGGACAGGGCGGAACAACTAATGAAAAACTGTTTTTT. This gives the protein CASSAGQGGTTNEKLFF.

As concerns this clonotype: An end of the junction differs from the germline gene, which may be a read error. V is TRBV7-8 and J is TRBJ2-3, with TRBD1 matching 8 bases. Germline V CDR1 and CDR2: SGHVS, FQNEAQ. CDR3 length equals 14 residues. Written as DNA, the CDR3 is TGTGCCAGCAGCCGGACTGGCGGGACAGGTACGCAGTATTTT. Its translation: CASSRTGGTGTQYF.

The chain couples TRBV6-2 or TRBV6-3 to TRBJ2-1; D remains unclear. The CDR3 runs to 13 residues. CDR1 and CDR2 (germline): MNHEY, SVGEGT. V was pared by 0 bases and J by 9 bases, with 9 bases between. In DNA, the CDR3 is TGTGCCAGCAGTTACTCGCCGCCCAGTGAGCAGTTCTTC. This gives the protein CASSYSPPSEQFF.

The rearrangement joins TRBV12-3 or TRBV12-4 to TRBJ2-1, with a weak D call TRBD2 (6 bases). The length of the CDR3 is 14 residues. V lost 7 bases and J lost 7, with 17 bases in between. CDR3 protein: CASTHGVGGNEQFF. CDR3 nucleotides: TGTGCCAGCACCCACGGGGTTGGGGGGAATGAGCAGTTCTTC.

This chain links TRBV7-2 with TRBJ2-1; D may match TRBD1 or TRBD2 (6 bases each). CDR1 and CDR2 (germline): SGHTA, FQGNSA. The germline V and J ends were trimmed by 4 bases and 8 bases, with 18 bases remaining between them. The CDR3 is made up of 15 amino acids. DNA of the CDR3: TGTGCCAGCAGCTCCCCCCCGGGGGCTATTTATGAGCAGTTCTTC. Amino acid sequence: CASSSPPGAIYEQFF.

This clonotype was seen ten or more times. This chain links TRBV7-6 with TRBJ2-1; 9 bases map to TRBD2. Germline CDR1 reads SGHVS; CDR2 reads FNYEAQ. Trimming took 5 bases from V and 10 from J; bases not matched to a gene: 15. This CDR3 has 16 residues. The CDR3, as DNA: TGTGCCAGCAGCGAAGGACTAGCGTCAAACCAGGGGGAGCAGTTCTTC. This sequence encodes CASSEGLASNQGEQFF.